This T cell receptor (beta chain) comes out of a study of blood T cell repertoires in COVID-19. About the study: Acute-phase and convalescent COVID-19 samples originated in the United States, Italy and Spain. In each case, the material was cDNA or gDNA derived from T cells, B-cell-depleted T cells, or PBMCs.

V was clipped by 6 bases and J by 8 bases, with 14 bases between them. The CDR3 length is 14 residues. CDR1 is LNHDA and CDR2 is SQIVND in the germline V gene (reference sequence). Those who participated ranged in age from roughly 18 to 90 years and resided in approximately 26 US areas. In the study's own analysis: Nucleated cell counts were estimated from reference gene primer amplification. TCRdb's copy holds only in-frame clones and misses some; the assay was immunoSEQ multiplex PCR. V, J and clone size reflect that table, while D and trimming were determined from the DNA. The table lists about 400,000 clones, roughly 90% of them singletons.

The receptor was derived from a woman aged 40 to 50 with acute COVID-19. The sequenced material came from PBMCs or T cells enriched from blood (not recorded which). The chain employs TRBV19 and TRBJ1-6; weak D call: TRBD1 (5 bases). The CDR3 here is CASSQSGKDSPLHF. The DNA for the CDR3 is TGTGCCAGTAGCCAATCAGGGAAAGATTCACCCCTCCACTTT.